A selection of T cell receptor beta chains follows, all from one sample in a study of beta chain features in type 1 diabetes. This table comes from immunoSEQ multiplex PCR, and its TCRdb copy is limited to in-frame clones, with some not included. The sample carries about 400,000 clones, 10% to 15% recorded once. Sequencing was done on a sample of naive CD4+ T cells from blood. Receptors were obtained from a man aged 18 to 29 in good health. Both conserved end residues are part of each CDR3. Each record gives: CDR3 length, V gene, clone size, D gene, J gene, CDR3 protein, CDR3 DNA. The D gene is left open where the match is weak. Clone size is given for some rows only: seen once, a few or many times, or a class if the clone is expanded.

length: 15
V: TRBV9
size: .
D: .
J: TRBJ2-5
CDR3: CASSVAPTRQETQYF
DNA: TGTGCCAGCAGCGTAGCTCCTACCCGCCAAGAGACCCAGTACTTC

length: 11
V: TRBV7-9
size: .
D: .
J: TRBJ2-3
CDR3: CASTYTDTQYF
DNA: TGTGCCAGCACCTACACAGATACGCAGTATTTT

length: 14
V: TRBV11-2
size: few
D: .
J: TRBJ1-1
CDR3: CASSSPRGNTEAFF
DNA: TGTGCCAGCAGCTCCCCACGGGGGAACACTGAAGCTTTCTTT

length: 13
V: TRBV28
size: .
D: TRBD1
J: TRBJ2-5
CDR3: CASAQGARETQYF
DNA: TGTGCCAGCGCGCAGGGGGCTCGAGAGACCCAGTACTTC

length: 13
V: TRBV7-2
size: few
D: .
J: TRBJ2-3
CDR3: CASSFTHYGTQYF
DNA: TGTGCCAGCAGCTTTACACACTACGGTACGCAGTATTTT

length: 15
V: TRBV4-3
size: few
D: .
J: TRBJ1-5
CDR3: CASSQEKQNHQPQHF
DNA: TGCGCCAGCAGCCAAGAGAAACAGAACCATCAGCCCCAGCATTTT

length: 13
V: TRBV28
size: few
D: .
J: TRBJ1-1
CDR3: CASSFGRNTEAFF
DNA: TGTGCCAGCAGTTTCGGGAGGAACACTGAAGCTTTCTTT

length: 14
V: TRBV7-2
size: .
D: TRBD2
J: TRBJ2-7
CDR3: CASSITGGPFEQYF
DNA: TGTGCCAGCAGTATAACGGGAGGGCCGTTCGAGCAGTACTTC

length: 14
V: TRBV5-1
size: few
D: TRBD1
J: TRBJ2-7
CDR3: CASSPGQMFYEQYF
DNA: TGCGCCAGCAGCCCGGGACAGATGTTCTACGAGCAGTACTTC

length: 16
V: TRBV30
size: .
D: TRBD2
J: TRBJ2-5
CDR3: CAWSARLAGDQETQYF
DNA: TGTGCCTGGAGCGCTAGACTAGCGGGGGACCAAGAGACCCAGTACTTC

length: 15
V: TRBV5-4
size: .
D: .
J: TRBJ1-1
CDR3: CASSHDRRPNTEAFF
DNA: TGTGCCAGCAGCCACGACAGGAGACCGAACACTGAAGCTTTCTTT

length: 17
V: TRBV13
size: .
D: .
J: TRBJ1-5
CDR3: CASSASLGGGRNQPQHF
DNA: TGTGCCAGCAGCGCCTCGCTAGGAGGAGGCAGAAATCAGCCCCAGCATTTT

length: 14
V: TRBV2
size: few
D: TRBD1
J: TRBJ1-5
CDR3: CASSGQGAYQPQHF
DNA: TGTGCCAGCAGTGGACAGGGGGCTTATCAGCCCCAGCATTTT

length: 15
V: TRBV6-5
size: few
D: TRBD1
J: TRBJ2-7
CDR3: CASSYSGDRNYEQYF
DNA: TGTGCCAGCAGTTACTCCGGGGACAGGAATTACGAGCAGTACTTC